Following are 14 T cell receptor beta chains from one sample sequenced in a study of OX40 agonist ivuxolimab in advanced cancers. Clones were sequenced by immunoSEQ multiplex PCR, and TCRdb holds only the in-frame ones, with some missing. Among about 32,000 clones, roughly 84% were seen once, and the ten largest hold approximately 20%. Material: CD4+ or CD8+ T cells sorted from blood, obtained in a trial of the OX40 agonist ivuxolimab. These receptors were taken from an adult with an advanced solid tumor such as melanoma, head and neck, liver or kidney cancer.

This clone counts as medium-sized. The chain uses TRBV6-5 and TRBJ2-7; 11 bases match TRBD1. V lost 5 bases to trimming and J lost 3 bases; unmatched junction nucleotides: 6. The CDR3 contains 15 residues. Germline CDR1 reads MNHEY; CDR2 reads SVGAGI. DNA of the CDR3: TGTGCCAGCAGTGGCGGGACAGGGGGAAACTACGAGCAGTACTTC. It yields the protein CASSGGTGGNYEQYF.

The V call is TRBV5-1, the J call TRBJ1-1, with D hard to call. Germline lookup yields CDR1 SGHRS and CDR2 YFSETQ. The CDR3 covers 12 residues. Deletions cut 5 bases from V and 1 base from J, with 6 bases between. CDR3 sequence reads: CASRWGNTEAFF. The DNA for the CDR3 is TGCGCCAGCAGGTGGGGGAACACTGAAGCTTTCTTT.

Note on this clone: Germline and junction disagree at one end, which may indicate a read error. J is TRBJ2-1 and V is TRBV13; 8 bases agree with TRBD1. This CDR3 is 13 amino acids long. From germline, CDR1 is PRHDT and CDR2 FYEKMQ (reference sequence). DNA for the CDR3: TGTGCCAGCAGCGTAGGACAGGGCTGGGAGCAGTTCTTC. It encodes CASSVGQGWEQFF.

The DNA for the CDR3 is TGTGCCAGCAGCGTGATGGACAGCAGCGATACGCAGTATTTT. Translated, it gives CASSVMDSSDTQYF. This chain connects TRBV5-6 to TRBJ2-3, with a possible D match to TRBD1 (6 bases). The CDR3 is 14 residues long. The germline V and J ends were trimmed by 4 bases and 6 bases, with 15 bases remaining between them. The germline gives CDR1 SGHDT, CDR2 YYEEEE.

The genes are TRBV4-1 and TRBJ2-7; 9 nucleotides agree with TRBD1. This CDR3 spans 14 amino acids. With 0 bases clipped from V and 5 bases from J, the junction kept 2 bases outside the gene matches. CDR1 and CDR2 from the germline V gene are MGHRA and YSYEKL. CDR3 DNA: TGCGCCAGCAGCCAAGACACAGGGGGCAACGAGCAGTACTTC. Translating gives CASSQDTGGNEQYF.

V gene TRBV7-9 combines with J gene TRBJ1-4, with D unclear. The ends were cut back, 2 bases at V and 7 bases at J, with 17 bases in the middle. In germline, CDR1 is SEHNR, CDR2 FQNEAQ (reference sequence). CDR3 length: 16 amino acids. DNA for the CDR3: TGTGCCAGCAGCTTAAATACCGGGAGACGGGCTGAAAAACTGTTTTTT. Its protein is CASSLNTGRRAEKLFF.

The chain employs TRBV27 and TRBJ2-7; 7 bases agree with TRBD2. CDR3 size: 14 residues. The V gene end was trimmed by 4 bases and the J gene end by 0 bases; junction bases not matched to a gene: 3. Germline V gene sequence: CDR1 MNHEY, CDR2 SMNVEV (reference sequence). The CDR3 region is CASSSSGSSYEQYF. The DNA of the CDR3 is TGTGCCAGCAGTTCTAGCGGTAGCTCCTACGAGCAGTACTTC.

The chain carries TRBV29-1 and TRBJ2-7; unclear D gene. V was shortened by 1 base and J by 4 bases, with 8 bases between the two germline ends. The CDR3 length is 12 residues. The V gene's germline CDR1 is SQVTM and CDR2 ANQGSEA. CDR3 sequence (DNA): TGCAGCGTTGAAGGGAATCAATACGAGCAGTACTTC. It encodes CSVEGNQYEQYF.

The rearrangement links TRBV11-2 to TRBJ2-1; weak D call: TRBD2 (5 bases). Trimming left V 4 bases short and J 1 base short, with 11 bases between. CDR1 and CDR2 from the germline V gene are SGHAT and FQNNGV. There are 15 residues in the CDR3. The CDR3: CASSSPGLSYNEQFF. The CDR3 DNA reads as TGTGCCAGCAGCTCACCGGGGTTGTCCTACAATGAGCAGTTCTTC.

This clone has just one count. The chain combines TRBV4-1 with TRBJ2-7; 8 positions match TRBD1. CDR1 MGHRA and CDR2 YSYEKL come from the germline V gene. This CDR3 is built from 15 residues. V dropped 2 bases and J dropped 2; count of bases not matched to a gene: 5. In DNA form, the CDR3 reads TGCGCCAGCAGCCAAACCACAGGGGGTACCTACGAGCAGTACTTC. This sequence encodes CASSQTTGGTYEQYF.

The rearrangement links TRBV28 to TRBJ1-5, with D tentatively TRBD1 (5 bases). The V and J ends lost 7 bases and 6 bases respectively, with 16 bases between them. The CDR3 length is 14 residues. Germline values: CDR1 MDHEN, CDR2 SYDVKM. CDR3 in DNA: TGTGCCAGCATCTTGCAGGGTGGTGGTCAGCCCCAGCATTTT. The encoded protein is CASILQGGGQPQHF. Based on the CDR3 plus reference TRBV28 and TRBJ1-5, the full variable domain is DVKVTQSSRYLVKRTGEKVFLECVQDMDHENMFWYRQDPGLGLRLIYFSYDVKMKEKGDIPEGYSVSREKKERFSLILESASTNQTSMYLCASILQGGGQPQHFGDGTRLSIL.

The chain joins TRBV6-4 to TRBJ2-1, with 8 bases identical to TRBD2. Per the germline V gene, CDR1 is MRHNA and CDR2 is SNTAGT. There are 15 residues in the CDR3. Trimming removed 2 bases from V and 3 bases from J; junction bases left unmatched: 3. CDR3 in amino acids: CASSDGLAGYNEQFF. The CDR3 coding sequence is TGTGCCAGCAGTGACGGTCTAGCGGGCTACAATGAGCAGTTCTTC.

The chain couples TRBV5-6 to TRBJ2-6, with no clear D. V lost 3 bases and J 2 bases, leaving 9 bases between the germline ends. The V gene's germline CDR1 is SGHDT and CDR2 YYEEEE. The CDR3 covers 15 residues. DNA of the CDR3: TGTGCCAGCAGCTCCTATGGGGCTGGGGCCAACGTCCTGACTTTC. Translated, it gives CASSSYGAGANVLTF. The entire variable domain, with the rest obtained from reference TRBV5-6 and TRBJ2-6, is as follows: DAGVTQSPTHLIKTRGQQVTLRCSPKSGHDTVSWYQQALGQGPQFIFQYYEEEERQRGNFPDRFSGHQFPNYSSELNVNALLLGDSALYLCASSSYGAGANVLTFGAGSRLTVL.

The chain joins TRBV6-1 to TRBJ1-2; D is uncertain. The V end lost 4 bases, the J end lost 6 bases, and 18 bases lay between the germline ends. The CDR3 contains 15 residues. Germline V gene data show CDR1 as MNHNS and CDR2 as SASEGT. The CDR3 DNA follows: TGTGCCAGCAGTGGGATGGGGAGCTTGCTCGATGGCTACACCTTC. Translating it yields CASSGMGSLLDGYTF.